These 25 T cell receptor beta chains share one sample of origin, sequenced in a study of CD8 T cells in ankylosing spondylitis (dated by TCRdb to about 2017). Their antigens are not known. The receptor library was made with 5' RACE. The sample was run on an Illumina HiSeq 2500. TCRdb passed the public sequencing reads through fastp at Q25 and MiXCR, retaining productive beta sequences. Duplicate CDR3 protein sequences are folded into a single record with the most common DNA and genes. In all, the sample holds a few hundred thousand distinct CDR3 sequences, and roughly 17% of those were seen once. The ten biggest clones cover approximately 0.93% of the sample. Study-wide conclusions, independent of this receptor: Blood from ankylosing spondylitis patients appeared to be characterized by a TCR beta motif composed of about 8 highly homologous amino acid variants.

Sequencing input: blood, either unsorted or a sorted T cell fraction (not recorded which). Every receptor here comes from a male donor with ankylosing spondylitis.

This clonotype has ten or more counts. Germline and junction disagree at one end, which may indicate a read error. The chain employs TRBV20-1 and TRBJ2-3; TRBD2 matches 11 bases. CDR3 length equals 14 residues. Germline values: CDR1 DFQATT, CDR2 SNEGSKA (reference sequence). CDR3 protein: CSTSGRGQADTQYF. CDR3 nucleotides: TGCAGTACTAGCGGGAGAGGGCAAGCAGATACGCAGTATTTT.

The V and J genes are TRBV10-3 and TRBJ1-1; maybe TRBD1 (5 bases). V was pared by 10 bases and J by 1 base, with 13 bases between. CDR3 length: 13 residues. From germline, CDR1 is ENHRY and CDR2 SYGVKD. The CDR3 reads CATTGDSNTEAFF. The CDR3 bases are TGTGCCACCACAGGAGACTCGAACACTGAAGCTTTCTTT.

To note about this clonotype: The junction departs from germline at one end; a sequencing error may be responsible. This chain's CDR3 is CSARGGRTDTQYF. CDR3 DNA sequence: TGCAGTGCGAGAGGGGGGCGCACAGATACGCAGTATTTT. The V and J genes are TRBV20-1 and TRBJ2-3; the D gene could be TRBD1 or TRBD2 (6 bases each). The CDR3 has 13 amino acids. Per germline, CDR1 DFQATT and CDR2 SNEGSKA (reference sequence).

The chain has TRBV7-2 and TRBJ2-1; a possible D gene is TRBD1 (6 bases). With 7 bases removed from V and 5 bases from J, the gap between germline ends came to 12 bases. CDR1 is SGHTA and CDR2 is FQGNSA in the germline V gene. The CDR3 totals 13 residues. This CDR3 reads CASTLTGNNEQFF. The CDR3 nucleotides read TGTGCCAGCACCCTCACAGGGAACAATGAGCAGTTCTTC.

V is TRBV6-1 and J is TRBJ2-7; the D gene could be TRBD1 or TRBD2 (5 bases each). Germline V lookup: CDR1 MNHNS, CDR2 SASEGT. The V end was cut by 5 bases, the J end by 3 bases, with 14 bases between. The CDR3 has 14 residues. CDR3 region: CASSPGTNGYEQYF. The CDR3, as DNA: TGTGCCAGCAGTCCTGGGACCAATGGCTACGAGCAGTACTTC.

J is TRBJ2-1 and V is TRBV5-1; TRBD1 matches 9 bases. The CDR3 length is 15 residues. V lost 2 bases, J lost 7 bases, and 7 bases stayed unmatched. Germline CDR1 reads SGHRS; CDR2 reads YFSETQ. This CDR3 is CASSLQGATSNEQFF. The DNA of the CDR3 is TGCGCCAGCAGCTTACAGGGGGCCACTTCAAATGAGCAGTTCTTC.

The rearrangement links TRBV7-7 to TRBJ2-3, with 7 bases that match TRBD2. Germline values: CDR1 SSHAT, CDR2 FNYEAQ (reference sequence). This CDR3 spans 14 amino acids. V shed 5 bases, J shed 3 bases, and the junction held 5 bases outside the gene matches. The CDR3 region is CASSPGEGTDTQYF. CDR3 sequence (DNA): TGTGCCAGCAGCCCGGGGGAGGGGACAGATACGCAGTATTTT.

The rearrangement uses TRBV19 and TRBJ1-1; TRBD1 aligns across 7 bases. The V gene end was trimmed by 4 bases and the J gene end by 0 bases; junction bases not matched to a gene: 8. Germline assignment: CDR1 LNHDA and CDR2 SQIVND (reference sequence). This CDR3 comprises 16 residues. The CDR3: CASSTLQGFVNTEAFF. CDR3 nucleotides: TGTGCCAGTAGTACCTTACAGGGGTTCGTGAACACTGAAGCTTTCTTT.

This clonotype has a handful of counts. CDR3 DNA: TGTGCCAGCAGCTCTGAGAAAACAACTAATGAAAAACTGTTTTTT. Residues: CASSSEKTTNEKLFF. The rearrangement joins TRBV7-9 to TRBJ1-4; unclear D gene. The CDR3 runs to 15 residues. Germline CDR1 SEHNR, CDR2 FQNEAQ (reference sequence). The V and J ends lost 4 bases and 0 bases respectively, with 9 bases between them. The variable domain in full, with the rest retrieved from reference TRBV7-9 and TRBJ1-4, is DTGVSQNPRHKITKRGQNVTFRCDPISEHNRLYWYRQTLGQGPEFLTYFQNEAQLEKSRLLSDRFSAERPKGSFSTLEIQRTEQGDSAMYLCASSSEKTTNEKLFFGSGTQLSVL.

CDR3 sequence: CASGGQATNEKLFF. CDR3 bases: TGTGCCAGCGGGGGACAGGCAACTAATGAAAAACTGTTTTTT. V is TRBV25-1 and J is TRBJ1-4, with 8 bases aligning to TRBD1. CDR3 size: 14 residues. The junction had 2 bases not matched to a gene; V was cut back by 8 bases and J by 0 bases. Looked up from germline, CDR1 is MGHDK and CDR2 is SYGVNS.

This clonotype came up many times. The gene calls are TRBV28 and TRBJ2-3; a possible D gene is TRBD2 (5 bases). Germline values: CDR1 MDHEN, CDR2 SYDVKM. Trimming pared 2 bases from V and 1 base from J, leaving 7 bases between. This CDR3 is built from 14 residues. The CDR3 nucleotides are TGTGCCAGCAGTTTAGCGGGCCGCACAGATACGCAGTATTTT. It encodes CASSLAGRTDTQYF. The whole variable domain, filled in from reference TRBV28 and TRBJ2-3, reads DVKVTQSSRYLVKRTGEKVFLECVQDMDHENMFWYRQDPGLGLRLIYFSYDVKMKEKGDIPEGYSVSREKKERFSLILESASTNQTSMYLCASSLAGRTDTQYFGPGTRLTVL.

The chain uses TRBV7-9 and TRBJ1-1; tentatively, D is TRBD1 (5 bases). This CDR3 comprises 16 residues. The V gene's germline CDR1 is SEHNR and CDR2 FQNEAQ (reference sequence). Trimming took 1 base from V and 1 from J, leaving 13 bases between them. The CDR3 DNA sequence: TGTGCCAGCAGCTTAGATCGGGGGGGTAAGAACACTGAAGCTTTCTTT. It encodes CASSLDRGGKNTEAFF.

This clonotype was seen a handful of times. This chain joins TRBV5-1 and TRBJ2-1, with TRBD1 matching 8 bases. Germline loops: CDR1 SGHRS, CDR2 YFSETQ. V shed 4 bases and J 8 bases; nucleotides not matched to a gene: 8. The length of the CDR3 is 14 residues. The CDR3 spells CASSMDREGDEQFF. CDR3 nucleotide sequence: TGCGCCAGCAGCATGGACAGGGAAGGGGATGAGCAGTTCTTC.

The chain joins TRBV27 to TRBJ2-5, with D unresolved. Trimming pared 5 bases from V and 7 bases from J, leaving 8 bases between. The germline gives CDR1 MNHEY, CDR2 SMNVEV (reference sequence). CDR3 size: 11 residues. CDR3 bases: TGTGCCAGCAGTGCCTCAGGGACCCAGTACTTC. It is translated as CASSASGTQYF.

This CDR3 is CASSILDSPLHF. The CDR3 bases are TGTGCCAGTAGTATACTCGATTCACCCCTCCACTTT. V is TRBV19 and J is TRBJ1-6, with D uncertain. This CDR3 is 12 amino acids long. In germline, CDR1 is LNHDA, CDR2 SQIVND (reference sequence). V shed 2 bases and J shed 8 bases, with 4 bases lying between them.

This clonotype appeared a few times. The V and J genes are TRBV20-1 and TRBJ2-5; D unclear. Germline V gene data show CDR1 as DFQATT and CDR2 as SNEGSKA (reference sequence). The CDR3 covers 11 residues. The V end lost 6 bases, the J end lost 5 bases, and 10 bases lay between the germline ends. The CDR3 coding sequence is TGCAGTGCCAACCTGGTGGAGACCCAGTACTTC. Translating gives CSANLVETQYF.

J is TRBJ2-2 and V is TRBV20-1; TRBD2 agrees at 14 bases. The V and J ends lost 4 bases and 1 base, in that order; junction bases with no gene match: 5. Germline V gives CDR1 DFQATT, CDR2 SNEGSKA (reference sequence). There are 17 residues in the CDR3. Written as DNA, the CDR3 is TGCAGTGCTACACCCGGACTAGCGGGAGGGAACACCGGGGAGCTGTTTTTT. Its protein product is CSATPGLAGGNTGELFF.

V is TRBV5-5 and J is TRBJ2-1, with 11 bases aligning to TRBD2. The CDR3 totals 16 residues. Germline V gene lookup returns CDR1 SGHKS and CDR2 YYEKEE (reference sequence). The junction had 4 bases not matched to a gene; V was cut back by 1 base and J by 4 bases. CDR3 region: CASSLFSGGGYNEQFF. The CDR3 DNA is TGTGCCAGCAGCTTGTTTAGCGGGGGGGGATACAATGAGCAGTTCTTC.

This clonotype has just a few counts. The chain recombines TRBV6-1 with TRBJ2-6; TRBD1 matches 7 bases. The CDR3 sequence is 15 residues long. V shed 4 bases and J 0 bases; nucleotides not matched to a gene: 0. Germline values: CDR1 MNHNS, CDR2 SASEGT. CDR3 nucleotide sequence: TGTGCCAGCAGTGGACAGGGCTCTGGGGCCAACGTCCTGACTTTC. Amino acids: CASSGQGSGANVLTF.

The chain couples TRBV20-1 to TRBJ2-5; 10 bases match TRBD1. CDR1 and CDR2 (germline): DFQATT, SNEGSKA (reference sequence). The CDR3 has 15 amino acids. J was trimmed by 4 bases and V by 3 bases; bases with no gene match: 8. The CDR3 sequence: CSARTGGAGRETQYF. CDR3 nucleotide sequence: TGCAGTGCTAGGACAGGGGGCGCAGGTCGAGAGACCCAGTACTTC.

The J gene is TRBJ2-5, the V gene TRBV9; 7 bases match TRBD2. Trimming cost V 0 bases and J 0 bases; bases outside gene matches: 5. This CDR3 is built from 16 residues. In germline, CDR1 is SGDLS, CDR2 YYNGEE. In nucleotides, the CDR3 is TGTGCCAGCAGCGTAGCGGTAGCGGGCAACCAAGAGACCCAGTACTTC. It translates to CASSVAVAGNQETQYF.

The gene calls are TRBV6-1 and TRBJ2-7; D unresolved. Germline lookup yields CDR1 MNHNS and CDR2 SASEGT. The CDR3 runs 14 residues. V was trimmed by 6 bases and J by 0 bases, leaving 12 bases between them. The CDR3 nucleotides read TGTGCCAGCAGGAAAGAAGACCTCTCCTACGAGCAGTACTTC. It translates to CASRKEDLSYEQYF.

This clonotype was observed at least ten times. The chain has TRBV20-1 and TRBJ1-4, with a possible D match to TRBD1 (6 bases). CDR1 is DFQATT, CDR2 SNEGSKA, per germline (reference sequence). Trimming removed 3 bases at V and 5 bases at J, with 13 bases between. This CDR3 region has 14 residues. In nucleotides, the CDR3 is TGCAGTGCTAGTTCGGGGGCCGGGAATGAAAAACTGTTTTTT. Translating it yields CSASSGAGNEKLFF.

A few counts support this clonotype. V usage is TRBV15 and J usage is TRBJ1-2; the D gene is possibly TRBD1 (5 bases). The V end was cut by 5 bases, the J end by 5 bases, with 15 bases between. This CDR3 is 14 amino acids long. The germline V gene encodes CDR1 LNHNV and CDR2 YYDKDF (reference sequence). CDR3 loop: CATSPSRDGYGYTF. Written as DNA, the CDR3 is TGTGCCACCAGCCCGAGTCGGGACGGATATGGCTACACCTTC.

This clonotype came up a few times. The V call is TRBV20-1, the J call TRBJ1-1; 7 positions agree with TRBD1. J was trimmed by 4 bases and V by 2 bases; bases with no gene match: 10. CDR3 size: 15 residues. Germline CDR1 reads DFQATT; CDR2 reads SNEGSKA (reference sequence). For the CDR3, the DNA is TGCAGTGCTAGACCAATACAGGGGAAGGGCACTGAAGCTTTCTTT. Translated, it gives CSARPIQGKGTEAFF.